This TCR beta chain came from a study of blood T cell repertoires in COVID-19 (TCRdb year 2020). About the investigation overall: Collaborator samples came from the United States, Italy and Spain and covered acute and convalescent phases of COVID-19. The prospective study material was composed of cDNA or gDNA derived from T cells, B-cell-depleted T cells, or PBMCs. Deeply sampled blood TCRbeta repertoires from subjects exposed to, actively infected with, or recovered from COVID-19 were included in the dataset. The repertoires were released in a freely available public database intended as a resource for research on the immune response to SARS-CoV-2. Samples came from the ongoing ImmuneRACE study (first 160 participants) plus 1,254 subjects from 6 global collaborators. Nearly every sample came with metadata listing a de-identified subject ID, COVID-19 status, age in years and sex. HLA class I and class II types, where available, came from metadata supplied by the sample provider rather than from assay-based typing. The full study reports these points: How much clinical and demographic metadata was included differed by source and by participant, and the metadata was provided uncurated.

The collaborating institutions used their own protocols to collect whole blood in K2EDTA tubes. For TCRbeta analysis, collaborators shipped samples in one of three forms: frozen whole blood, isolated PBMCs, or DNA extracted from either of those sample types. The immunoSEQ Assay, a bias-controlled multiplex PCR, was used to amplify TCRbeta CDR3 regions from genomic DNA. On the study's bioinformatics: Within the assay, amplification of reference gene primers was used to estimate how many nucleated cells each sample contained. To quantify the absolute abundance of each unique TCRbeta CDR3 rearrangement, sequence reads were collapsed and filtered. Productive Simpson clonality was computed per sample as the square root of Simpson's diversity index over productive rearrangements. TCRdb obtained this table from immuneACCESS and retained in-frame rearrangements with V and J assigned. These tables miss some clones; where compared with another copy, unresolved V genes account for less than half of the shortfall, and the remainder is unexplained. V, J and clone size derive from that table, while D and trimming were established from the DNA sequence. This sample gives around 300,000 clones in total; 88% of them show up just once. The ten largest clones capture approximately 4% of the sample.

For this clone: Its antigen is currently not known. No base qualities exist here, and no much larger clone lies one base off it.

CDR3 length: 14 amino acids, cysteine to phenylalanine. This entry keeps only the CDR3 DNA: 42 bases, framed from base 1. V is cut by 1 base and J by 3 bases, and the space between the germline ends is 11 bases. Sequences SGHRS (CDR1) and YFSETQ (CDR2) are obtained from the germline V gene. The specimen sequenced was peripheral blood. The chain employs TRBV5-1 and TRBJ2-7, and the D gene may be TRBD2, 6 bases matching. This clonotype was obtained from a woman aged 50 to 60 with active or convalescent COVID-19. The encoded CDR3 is CASSLMTGDYEQYF. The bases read TGCGCCAGCAGCTTGATGACGGGGGACTACGAGCAGTACTTC.